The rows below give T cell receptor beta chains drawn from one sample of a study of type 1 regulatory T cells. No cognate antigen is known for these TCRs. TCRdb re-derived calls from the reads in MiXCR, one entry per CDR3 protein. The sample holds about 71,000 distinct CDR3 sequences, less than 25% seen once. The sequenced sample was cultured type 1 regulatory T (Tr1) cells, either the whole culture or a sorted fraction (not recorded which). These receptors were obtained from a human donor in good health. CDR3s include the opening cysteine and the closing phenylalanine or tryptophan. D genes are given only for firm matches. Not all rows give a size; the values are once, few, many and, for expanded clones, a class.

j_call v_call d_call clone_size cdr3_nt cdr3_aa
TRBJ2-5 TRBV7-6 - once TGCGCCAGCAGCTTAGTTCTCAGGCGCGGGGAGACCCAGTACTTC CASSLVLRRGETQYF
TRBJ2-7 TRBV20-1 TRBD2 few TGCAGTGCTCCATCTGGTGTGACTAGCGGATACGAGCAGTACTTC CSAPSGVTSGYEQYF
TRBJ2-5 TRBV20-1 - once TGCAGTGCTTCCGGGCCGAGGAGGAAGGCCCAGTACTTC CSASGPRRKAQYF
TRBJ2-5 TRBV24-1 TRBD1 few TGTGCCACCAGTGGGAGGACAGGGCGCCAAGAGACCCAGTACTTC CATSGRTGRQETQYF
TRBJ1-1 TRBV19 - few TGTGCCAGTAGTATAGGAAGGCTGACGAACACTGAAGCTTTCTTT CASSIGRLTNTEAFF
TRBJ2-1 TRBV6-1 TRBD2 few TGTGCCGCCCGGGGGTGGGGGGGGAGCTCCTACAATGAGCAGTTCTTC CAARGWGGSSYNEQFF
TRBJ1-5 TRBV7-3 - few TGTGCCAGCAGCTTAAACAGCGGTGAGCCCCAGCATTTT CASSLNSGEPQHF
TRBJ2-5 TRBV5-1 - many TGCGCCAGCAGCCCTGGCTCAGGTGGAGAGACCCAGTACTTC CASSPGSGGETQYF
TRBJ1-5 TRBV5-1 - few TGCGCCAGCAGCCCCAATGGGGGGGATCAGCCCCAGCATTTT CASSPNGGDQPQHF
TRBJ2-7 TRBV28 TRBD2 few TGTGCCAGCAGTTTAATAGCGGGAGGGCGGTACGAGCAGTACTTC CASSLIAGGRYEQYF
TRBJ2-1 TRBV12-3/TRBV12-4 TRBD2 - TGTGCCAGCAGTTTGACTAGCGGGATAGACAATGAGCAGTTCTTC CASSLTSGIDNEQFF
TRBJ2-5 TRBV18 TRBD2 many TGTGCCAGCTCACCACGGCTAGCGGGAGTCGGGGAGACCCAGTACTTC CASSPRLAGVGETQYF
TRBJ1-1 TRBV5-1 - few TGCGCCAGCAGCTTAACTGGGATGAACACTGAAGCTTTCTTT CASSLTGMNTEAFF
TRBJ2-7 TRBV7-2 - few TGTGCCAGCAGCAGTGGGGTTCGGCAGGGCGAGTACTTC CASSSGVRQGEYF
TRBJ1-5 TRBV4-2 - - TGTGCCAGCAGCCAAGAAGGATTCAATCAGCCCCAGCATTTT CASSQEGFNQPQHF
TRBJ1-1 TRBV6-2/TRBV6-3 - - TGTGCCAGCAGTTACTTGGGAAAGGACCTATGGGAGAGTGAAGCTTTCTTT CASSYLGKDLWESEAFF
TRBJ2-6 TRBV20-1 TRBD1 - TGCAGTGCTAGAGGTAGAGGGACAGGGGGCTCTGGGGCCAACGTCCTGACTTTC CSARGRGTGGSGANVLTF
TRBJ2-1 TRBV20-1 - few TGCAGTGCTCGAGGGGGGGCCCTCTACAATGAGCAGTTCTTC CSARGGALYNEQFF
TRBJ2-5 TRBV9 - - TGTGCCAGCAGCGTAAACAAGGCGGGGACCCAGTACTTC CASSVNKAGTQYF
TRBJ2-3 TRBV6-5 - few TGTGCCAGCAGTTTCAAGGTGGAATTCGCGCAGTATTTT CASSFKVEFAQYF
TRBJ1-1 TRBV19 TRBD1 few TGTGCCAGTTCCTTCAGGGGGCCGAACACTGAAGCTTTCTTT CASSFRGPNTEAFF
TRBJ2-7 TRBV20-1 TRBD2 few TGCAGTGCTAGAGGGGTAGCGGGAGGGACCTACGAGCAGTACTTC CSARGVAGGTYEQYF
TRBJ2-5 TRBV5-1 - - TGCGCCAGCAGCTCGTCGGTTGGAGGGGGAGAAGAGACCCAGTACTTC CASSSSVGGGEETQYF
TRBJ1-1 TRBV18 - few TGTGCCAGCTCACCATCCCAGGGAGGAGGGAACACTGAAGCTTTCTTT CASSPSQGGGNTEAFF
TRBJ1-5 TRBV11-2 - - TGTGCCAGCAGCTTAGGCATTACGCGCAATCAGCCCCAGCATTTT CASSLGITRNQPQHF
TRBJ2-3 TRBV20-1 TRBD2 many TGCAGTGCTTCCACAAGCGGGAGCGGCTATACGCAGTATTTT CSASTSGSGYTQYF
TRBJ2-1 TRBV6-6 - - TGTGCCAGCAGGGTAACAGGGTTGAGCTCCTACAATGAGCAGTTCTTC CASRVTGLSSYNEQFF
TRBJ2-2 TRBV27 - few TGTGCCAGCAGTGGACGGGATGGTACCGGGGAGCTGTTTTTT CASSGRDGTGELFF
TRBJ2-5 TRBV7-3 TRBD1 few TGTGCCAGCAGCCCGGCAGGGGGACAGGGTGGCGAGACCCAGTACTTC CASSPAGGQGGETQYF
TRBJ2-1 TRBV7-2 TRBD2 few TGTGCCAGCAGCTTAGCGTTAACTAGCGGTAATGAGCAGTTCTTC CASSLALTSGNEQFF
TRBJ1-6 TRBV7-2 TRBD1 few TGTGCCAGCAGCCCCCGACAGGGGAATTCACCCCTCCACTTT CASSPRQGNSPLHF
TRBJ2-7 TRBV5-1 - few TGCGCCAGCAGCTTAGGGCCACTTGGTTCCTACGAGCAGTACTTC CASSLGPLGSYEQYF
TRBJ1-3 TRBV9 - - TGTGCCAGCAGCGATAGGGGAAGCTCTGGAAACACCATATATTTT CASSDRGSSGNTIYF
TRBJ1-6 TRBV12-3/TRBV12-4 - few TGTGCCAGCAGTTTTAAGGACTCCTATAATTCACCCCTCCACTTT CASSFKDSYNSPLHF
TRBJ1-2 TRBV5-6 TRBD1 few TGTGCCAGCAGCTTGGTCCCGGGACAGCTTAACTATGGCTACACCTTC CASSLVPGQLNYGYTF
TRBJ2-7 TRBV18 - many TGTGCCAGCTCACCACTGAGAGGGACCTTCTACGAGCAGTACTTC CASSPLRGTFYEQYF
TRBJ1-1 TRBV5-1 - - TGCGCCAGCACGCGGGGAATGAACACTGAAGCTTTCTTT CASTRGMNTEAFF
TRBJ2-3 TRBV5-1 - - TGCGCCAGCAGCCGGGAGTTTGGCGCAGATACGCAGTATTTT CASSREFGADTQYF
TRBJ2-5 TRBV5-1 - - TGCGCCAGCAGTGATCGTCGTCTGGAGACCCAGTACTTC CASSDRRLETQYF
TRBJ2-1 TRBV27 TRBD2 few TGTGCCAGCAGTTTAGACCCACTAGCGCCGTACAATGAGCAGTTCTTC CASSLDPLAPYNEQFF
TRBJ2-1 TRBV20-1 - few TGCAGTGCTAGTTGGGAGAGGGATGAGCAGTTCTTC CSASWERDEQFF
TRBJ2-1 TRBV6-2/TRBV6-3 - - TGTGCCAGCAGGAGCACCCCTGAGCAGTTCTTC CASRSTPEQFF
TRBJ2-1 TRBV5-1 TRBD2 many TGCGCCAGCAGCTCGCTGGGACTAGCGGGAGGCAATGAGCAGTTCTTC CASSSLGLAGGNEQFF
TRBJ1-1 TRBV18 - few TGTGCCAGCTCACAGCAGAAGGGAACTGAAGCTTTCTTT CASSQQKGTEAFF
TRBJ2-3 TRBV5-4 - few TGTGCCAGCAGCTTGAGAGGGAGGAATACGCAGTATTTT CASSLRGRNTQYF
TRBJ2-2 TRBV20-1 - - TGCAGTGCCGGGGCCCTCAACACCGGGGAGCTGTTTTTT CSAGALNTGELFF
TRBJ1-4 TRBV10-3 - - TGTGCCATCTCCTTGGGCCGGAATGAAAAACTGTTTTTT CAISLGRNEKLFF
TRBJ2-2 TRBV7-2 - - TGTGCCAGCAGCCACTACACCGGGGAGCTGTTTTTT CASSHYTGELFF
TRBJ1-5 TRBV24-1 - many TGTGCCACCAGTGCCCCTGGGGCAGCTCAGCCCCAGCATTTT CATSAPGAAQPQHF
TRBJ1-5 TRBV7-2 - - TGTGCCAGCAGCCAAAATGACGGGAATCAGCCCCAGCATTTT CASSQNDGNQPQHF
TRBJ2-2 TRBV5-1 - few TGCGCCAGCTACCTGTGGGACACCGGGGAGCTGTTTTTT CASYLWDTGELFF
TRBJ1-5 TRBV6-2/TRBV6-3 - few TGTGCCAGCAGTTACAGGGGAAGGAATCAGCCCCAGCATTTT CASSYRGRNQPQHF
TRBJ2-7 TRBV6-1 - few TGTGCCAGCGGGCACAGCTCCTACGAGCAGTACTTC CASGHSSYEQYF
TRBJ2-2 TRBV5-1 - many TGCGCCAGCAGCTTAAGCAGGGCGCTCACCGGGGAGCTGTTTTTT CASSLSRALTGELFF
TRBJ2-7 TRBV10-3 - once TGTGCCAGCAGCCCCTCCCGGGGACCTATGCACGAGCAGTACTTC CASSPSRGPMHEQYF
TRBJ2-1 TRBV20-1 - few TGCAGTGCTCCAGGGGTCTATCGGAATGAGCAGTTCTTC CSAPGVYRNEQFF
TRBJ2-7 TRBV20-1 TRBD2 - TGCAGTGCTAGAGGGGCTAGCGGGAACAAGGCTAACGAGCAGTACTTC CSARGASGNKANEQYF
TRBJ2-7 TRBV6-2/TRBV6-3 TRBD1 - TGTGCCAGCAGATCCGTCGGGACAGCCATCTACGAGCAGTACTTC CASRSVGTAIYEQYF